This TCR beta chain appears in the sequencing data of a study of shared clonotypes between healthy human individuals (dated by TCRdb to 2018 to 2021). Study-level background: The cohort comprised a couple of women and a few men aged 18 to 49 years. For each donor, three plates each were used for CD4 naive and CD4 memory, two plates were used for CD8 naive, and one plate was used for CD8 memory. To estimate repertoire size and how much clonotype sharing occurs between individuals, the study deeply sequenced the blood TCR repertoires of five healthy adults. Different laboratories and diverse techniques were used to prepare libraries and sequence TCR repertoires, to increase sequencing depth and limit assay-specific biases. Per donor, leukapheresis produced somewhere between about 0.9 and 9 billion PBMCs.

V loses 3 bases of germline sequence and J loses 1 base, and the interval between the two ends is 9 bases. The CDR3 sequence holds 14 residues, the cysteine and phenylalanine included. The sequence is cut down to CDR3 DNA, 42 bases in frame from base 1. The germline V gene (reference sequence) supplies CDR1 LNHDA and CDR2 SQIVND. As regards this clone: Its antigen is unknown. Base quality data are lacking; no much larger clone is found one base away. This specimen includes other DNA sequences encoding the same CDR3.

Using the deep immunoSEQ assay, multiplex PCR amplified TCR CDR3 regions from genomic DNA. Extracted genomic DNA from each cell subset was spread evenly across all wells of several immunoSEQ 96-well plates, with each plate serving as a replicate. For sorted subsets, each replicate PCR was loaded with approximately 190 ng genomic DNA, equivalent to some 27,000 T cell genomes. Purified libraries were quantified with a Qubit 3.0 fluorometer, sized on a Bioanalyzer 2100, and re-quantified with the KAPA Library Quantification kit. A separate single-read 150-cycle Illumina NextSeq 550 flow cell was used to sequence each immunoSEQ 96-well plate. Processing in the source paper ran as follows. Because the immunoSEQ output held only junctional sequences and lacked quality scores, the filtering could not match the filtering applied to full-length reads. Sequences were annotated with PyIR, a Python wrapper for IgBLAST v1.9, using IMGT germline references to assign V/J genes and CDR3. Reads were removed for weak V/J assignments (E-value above 1e-6), missing CDR3, stop codons, out-of-frame junctions, or ambiguous translated residues. A V3J clonotype was defined by an identical inferred V gene, J gene, and CDR3 amino acid sequence. Percentage overlap between repertoires was computed as shared unique clonotypes divided by the size of the smaller repertoire. Three approaches were used to assess repertoire richness: RTK rarefaction, the Chao1 estimator, and Recon v2.1 estimates of unobserved clonotypes. For all TCRbeta clonotypes obtained by the gDNA method from a handful of donors, generation probabilities were computed with OLGA. Entries here come from immuneACCESS through TCRdb and include only in-frame sequences with V and J called. Some clones fail to appear in such tables; in the studies checked, an unresolved V gene covers under half of the shortfall, and the cause of the remainder is unknown. From that table come the V and J calls and clone size; the DNA was used to work out D and trimming. The sample table lists more than 2 million clones, around 93% of them with a count of one. The ten largest clones add up to more than 1.5% of the sample.

Findings and caveats that apply to the study as a whole: Sampling was limited to blood, and TCR repertoires in tissue likely differ from TCR repertoires in blood. Compared with non-shared clonotypes, clonotypes shared by all four sorted-subset donors had higher generation probabilities. Across a handful of donors, about 5.2% of naive CD4, approximately 3.6% of naive CD8, around 2.1% of memory CD4, and about 0.44% of memory CD8 clonotypes were shared. Naive subsets generally had larger estimated clonotype richness than memory subsets. Pairwise subsampling led to the expectation that sequencing depth would affect the degree of clonotype sharing among donors. Because the study included a small number of donors, the genetic and exposure-history diversity represented was limited. Even with the large sequencing depth, rarefaction of the sorted-subset datasets indicated that sequencing was incomplete.

CD8 naive samples were obtained by positive selection for CCR7 among CD45RO-negative cells, yielding a CD45RA+CCR7+ population from which TemRA cells were excluded. The donors were healthy, HIV-negative adults who had no recently reported acute infections or vaccinations. Every donor was a Caucasian adult living in Nashville, Tennessee, USA. Blood was collected by leukapheresis, and PBMCs were isolated by Ficoll-Histopaque density gradient centrifugation and then cryopreserved in liquid nitrogen vapor phase. Analytical flow cytometry was used to check the purity and quantity of every magnetically sorted T cell population. From each sorted fraction, genomic DNA was isolated and quantified by UV absorbance on a Nanodrop 2000c.

This receptor chain uses TRBV19 and TRBJ1-1; the D gene assignment is ambiguous. The sequencing input was naive CD8+ T cells from PBMCs. The meaning of the sample's cell subset or site label: CD45RA+CCR7+. The clonotype originates from a man aged 18 to 29 in good health. Some clones in this sample may be carry-over from other donors' samples. The sequenced DNA: TGTGCCAGTAGTATCCGAGGAGGGAACACTGAAGCTTTCTTT. Its amino acids are CASSIRGGNTEAFF.